This entry describes one T cell receptor beta chain. Germline trimming cut 3 bases from V and 4 bases from J; bases unmatched to any gene: 9. The V gene's germline CDR1 is SGDLS and CDR2 YYNGEE. The CDR3 spans 18 residues. Sequencing was performed with immunoSEQ multiplex PCR; in TCRdb, only in-frame clones are kept and a portion is missing. Of fewer than 450,000 clones in the sample, around 91% were seen once. The data derive from a study of blood T cell repertoires in COVID-19. This receptor was obtained from a man in his late teens or twenties who had recovered from COVID-19. Material: PBMCs or T cells enriched from blood (not recorded which). This chain links TRBV9 with TRBJ2-2; TRBD2 matches at 13 bases. The CDR3 is CASSGGITSGRVTGELFF. The CDR3 nucleotides read TGTGCCAGCAGCGGGGGGATTACTAGCGGGAGGGTCACCGGGGAGCTGTTTTTT.